One and the same sample provided the 11 T cell receptor beta chains below, sequenced in a study of OX40 agonist ivuxolimab in advanced cancers. Method: immunoSEQ multiplex PCR; TCRdb's copy keeps in-frame clones and lacks some. This sample has under 40,000 clones, with roughly 87% found just once. This specimen consisted of CD4+ or CD8+ T cells sorted from blood, obtained in a trial of the OX40 agonist ivuxolimab. The receptor set was obtained from an adult with an advanced solid tumor such as melanoma, head and neck, liver or kidney cancer.

This clone was picked up a small number of times. The chain joins TRBV14 to TRBJ1-1; 8 nucleotides match TRBD1. Germline CDR1 is SGHDN and CDR2 is FVKESK. With 4 bases clipped from V and 4 bases from J, the junction kept 2 bases outside the gene matches. The CDR3 extends over 13 amino acids. The CDR3 DNA reads TGTGCCAGCAGCCTTACAGGGGGCACTGAAGCTTTCTTT. Its protein is CASSLTGGTEAFF.

The chain combines TRBV27 with TRBJ2-7, with 7 bases lining up with TRBD1. This CDR3 is 13 amino acids long. Germline lookup yields CDR1 MNHEY and CDR2 SMNVEV (reference sequence). Unmatched junction bases numbered 3, after V lost 5 bases and J lost 2 bases. The CDR3 DNA is TGTGCCAGCAGTCTGCAGGGGGCCTACGAGCAGTACTTC. Translated, it gives CASSLQGAYEQYF.

V and J are TRBV2 and TRBJ2-1; the D gene is possibly TRBD2 (6 bases). This CDR3 region has 15 residues. Looked up from germline, CDR1 is SNHLY and CDR2 is FYNNEI. Deletions cut 9 bases from V and 0 bases from J, with 15 bases between. The CDR3 region has the DNA TGTGCCAGAACCCAGCCGGGACTCTCCTACAATGAGCAGTTCTTC. It is translated as CARTQPGLSYNEQFF.

This chain joins TRBV4-1 and TRBJ2-7; D possibly matches TRBD1 or TRBD2 (6 bases each). This CDR3 is built from 14 residues. Germline assignment: CDR1 MGHRA and CDR2 YSYEKL. V lost 1 base and J 5 bases, leaving 12 bases between the germline ends. CDR3: CASSQVAGGDEQYF. For the CDR3, the DNA is TGCGCCAGCAGCCAAGTTGCCGGGGGCGACGAGCAGTACTTC.

The V call is TRBV28, the J call TRBJ2-3; D is undetermined. The CDR3 consists of 16 residues. Germline V gene sequence: CDR1 MDHEN, CDR2 SYDVKM. V lost 4 bases, J lost 3 bases, and 17 bases lay in between. CDR3 sequence (DNA): TGTGCCAGCAGTTGGACGGTTCCTAAAGAAACAGATACGCAGTATTTT. Its protein product is CASSWTVPKETDTQYF.

The chain links TRBV5-1 to TRBJ2-7; 13 nucleotides line up with TRBD2. The CDR3 is made up of 17 amino acids. The germline gives CDR1 SGHRS, CDR2 YFSETQ. Trimming at V came to 0 bases and at J to 2 bases, leaving 5 bases not matched to a gene. The CDR3 is CASSLDTSGRVTYEQYF. Here the CDR3 DNA reads TGCGCCAGCAGCTTGGATACTAGCGGGAGGGTAACCTACGAGCAGTACTTC.

The genes are TRBV15 and TRBJ1-1, with D perhaps matching TRBD1 (6 bases). The CDR3 spans 15 residues. Trimming removed 2 bases at V and 0 bases at J, with 10 bases between. Germline V CDR1 and CDR2: LNHNV, YYDKDF (reference sequence). CDR3 amino acids: CATSRLTGMNTEAFF. The CDR3 coding sequence is TGTGCCACCAGCAGATTGACAGGAATGAACACTGAAGCTTTCTTT.

The chain is built from TRBV5-5 and TRBJ1-3; perhaps TRBD1 as D (6 bases). V was cut by 2 bases and J by 2 bases, with 14 bases left in between. The CDR3 spans 16 residues. Germline V CDR1 and CDR2: SGHKS, YYEKEE (reference sequence). The CDR3 DNA follows: TGTGCCAGCAGCTTAGAATCAGGGGCGGCTGGAAACACCATATATTTT. Protein: CASSLESGAAGNTIYF.

This chain connects TRBV13 to TRBJ1-1; 9 nucleotides line up with TRBD1. CDR1 is PRHDT and CDR2 is FYEKMQ in the germline V gene (reference sequence). Losses at the gene ends were 5 bases for V and 1 base for J; bases not matched to a gene: 2. The CDR3 is 14 amino acids. CDR3 region: CASSRTGANTEAFF. DNA of the CDR3: TGTGCCAGCAGCAGGACAGGGGCGAACACTGAAGCTTTCTTT. The full variable domain, rest sourced from reference TRBV13 and TRBJ1-1, is AAGVIQSPRHLIKEKRETATLKCYPIPRHDTVYWYQQGPGQDPQFLISFYEKMQSDKGSIPDRFSAQQFSDYHSELNMSSLELGDSALYFCASSRTGANTEAFFGQGTRLTVV.

The rearrangement links TRBV5-6 to TRBJ2-7, with 9 nucleotides matching TRBD1. The CDR3 covers 17 residues. V gave up 1 base and J gave up 5 bases; unmatched junction bases: 13. Germline V gene lookup returns CDR1 SGHDT and CDR2 YYEEEE. The CDR3 here is CASSLWKRGQGLDEQYF. The DNA of the CDR3 is TGTGCCAGCAGCTTGTGGAAACGGGGACAGGGTCTCGACGAGCAGTACTTC.

The chain links TRBV7-9 to TRBJ1-1; 8 bases map to TRBD1. CDR1 and CDR2 (germline): SEHNR, FQNEAQ (reference sequence). The V segment lost 1 base and the J segment 3 bases; nucleotides outside the gene matches: 16. This CDR3 contains 19 residues. CDR3 nucleotides: TGTGCCAGCAGCTTAGGGATTGCAGGGGGCCCGATACGTCACACTGAAGCTTTCTTT. Encoded protein: CASSLGIAGGPIRHTEAFF.